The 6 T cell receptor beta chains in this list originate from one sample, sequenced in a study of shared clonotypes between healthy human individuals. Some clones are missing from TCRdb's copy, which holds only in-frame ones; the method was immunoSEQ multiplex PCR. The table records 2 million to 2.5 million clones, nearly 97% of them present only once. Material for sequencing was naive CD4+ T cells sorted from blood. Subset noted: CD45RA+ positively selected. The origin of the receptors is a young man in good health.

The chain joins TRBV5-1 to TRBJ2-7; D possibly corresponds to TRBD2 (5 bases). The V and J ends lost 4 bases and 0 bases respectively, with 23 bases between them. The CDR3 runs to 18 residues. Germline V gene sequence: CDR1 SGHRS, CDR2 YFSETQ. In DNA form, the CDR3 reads TGCGCCAGCAGCGTTTCTTTAGCGACTACGACTTACTCCTACGAGCAGTACTTC. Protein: CASSVSLATTTYSYEQYF.

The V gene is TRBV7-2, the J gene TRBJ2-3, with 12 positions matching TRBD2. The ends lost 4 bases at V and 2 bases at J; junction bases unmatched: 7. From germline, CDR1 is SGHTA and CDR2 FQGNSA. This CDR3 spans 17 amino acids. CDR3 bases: TGTGCCAGCAGCTCGGGACTAGCGGGCGTCTTCACAGATACGCAGTATTTT. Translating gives CASSSGLAGVFTDTQYF.

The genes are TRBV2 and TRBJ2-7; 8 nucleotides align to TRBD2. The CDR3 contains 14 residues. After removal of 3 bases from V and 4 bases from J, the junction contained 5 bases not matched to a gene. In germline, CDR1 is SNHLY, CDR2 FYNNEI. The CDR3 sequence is CASSDEAGGYEQYF. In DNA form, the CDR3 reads TGTGCCAGCAGTGATGAGGCGGGAGGATACGAGCAGTACTTC.

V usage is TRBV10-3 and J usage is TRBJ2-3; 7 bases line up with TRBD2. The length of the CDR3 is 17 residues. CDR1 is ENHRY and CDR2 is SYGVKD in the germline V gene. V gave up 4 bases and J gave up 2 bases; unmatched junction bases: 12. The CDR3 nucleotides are TGTGCCATCAGTGGGGGAGGAGCGGGGCGTTACACAGATACGCAGTATTTT. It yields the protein CAISGGGAGRYTDTQYF.

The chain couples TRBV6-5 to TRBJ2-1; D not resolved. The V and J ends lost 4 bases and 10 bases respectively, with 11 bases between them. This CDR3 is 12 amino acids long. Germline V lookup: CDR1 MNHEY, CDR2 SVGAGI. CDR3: CASSSPPSEQFF. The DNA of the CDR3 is TGTGCCAGCAGTTCACCCCCCTCGGAGCAGTTCTTC.

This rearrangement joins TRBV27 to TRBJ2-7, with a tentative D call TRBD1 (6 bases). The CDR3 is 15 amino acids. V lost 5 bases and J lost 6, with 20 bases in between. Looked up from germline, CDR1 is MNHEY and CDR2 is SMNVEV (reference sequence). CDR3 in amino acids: CASSPLEGQRGEQYF. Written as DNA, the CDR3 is TGTGCCAGCAGTCCGCTCGAGGGACAACGAGGCGAGCAGTACTTC.